This TCR beta chain came from a study of spatial heterogeneity in lung cancer. Study details: Beta-chain sequences were consistently detected more often than alpha-chain sequences. Averaged across combinations, each unique TCR and UMI pairing appeared more than ten times in raw reads, which were uncorrected.

Time point reported: sample taken at primary tumor resection. The study sequenced unsorted whole RNA from tumor, nontumor lung or frozen PBMC. The donors comprised around 72 untreated early-stage non-small cell lung cancer patients. This clonotype is medium-sized within its sample. This beta chain is off target for a library built for alpha chains, so its abundance means little. The V and J ends lost 4 bases and 6 bases, in that order; junction bases with no gene match: 5. This CDR3 has 13 residues. Germline-derived CDR1 and CDR2 are ENHRY and SYGVKD. All TCR cDNA molecules were individually tagged with a unique molecular identifier. In TCRdb, the 5' RACE reads were re-called with MiXCR into one record per CDR3 protein. The sample lists under 14,000 distinct CDR3 sequences; about 6.3% were seen once.

The chain joins TRBV10-3 to TRBJ2-5; 7 bases map to TRBD1. The input for sequencing was PBMCs, taken at surgery. The origin of this receptor is a male donor with early-stage non-small cell lung cancer. For the CDR3, the DNA is TGTGCCATCAGTGTCGACAGGGAACAGACCCAGTACTTC. Protein: CAISVDREQTQYF.